This T cell receptor (beta chain) was obtained from a study of a mutant IDH1 vaccine in newly diagnosed glioma. Study information: Vaccines began 4-6 weeks after radiotherapy alone, or with temozolomide cycles. V12 corresponded to week 35 and V13 to week 47. Study-wide results and caveats: Pseudoprogression apparently tracked independently of changes in top peripheral T cell clonotypes.

Time point: week 35, safety follow-up. All doses held 300 ug of mutant IDH1 20-mer peptide, with topical imiquimod. Administration of eight vaccinations to patients took place in weeks 1, 3, 5, 7, 11, 15, 19, 23. This CDR3 is 16 amino acids long. Comment on this clone: Its antigen remains unidentified.

Sequencing used immunoSEQ multiplex PCR; TCRdb keeps in-frame clones, though not all of them. The sample includes 35,000 to 45,000 clones, around 83% of them seen just once. The genes are TRBV7-5 and TRBJ2-4. TRBV7-5 is assigned pseudogene status. The clonotype comes from a woman aged 45-65 years with glioma. The specimen was PBMCs, collected from a glioma patient whose treatment included an IDH1 peptide vaccine. CDR3 in DNA: TGTGCCAGAAGCTTAGGGCCAGATGAGGCCAAAAACATTCAGTACTTC. It encodes CARSLGPDEAKNIQYF.